This paragraph reports one T cell receptor beta chain. The antigen is unknown. In the authors' methods: With immunoSEQ giving junction-only sequences and no quality scores, filtering differed. Measured with immunoSEQ multiplex PCR; TCRdb has only the in-frame clones, and not every one. That table furnishes V, J and clone size, whereas the DNA furnished D and trimming. The sample comprises 450,000 to 500,000 clones, roughly 80% of which are singletons, and roughly 13% rests with the top ten. Genomic DNA from unsorted samples was obtained from 80 million to 100 million PBMCs (per sample). The V and J ends lost 2 bases and 2 bases respectively, with 12 bases between them. The germline V gene encodes CDR1 MDHEN and CDR2 SYDVKM. The CDR3 extends over 15 amino acids. This record belongs to a study of shared clonotypes between healthy human individuals. Background on the study: A couple of female and a few male donors aged 18 to 49 were enrolled. Study-wide points: Since donors were few, the genetic and exposure-history diversity represented was limited.

The origin of this receptor is a woman aged 40 to 49 in good health. Some clones in this sample may be carry-over from other donors' samples. The V and J genes are TRBV28 and TRBJ1-2; D is undetermined. Sequenced: PBMCs. CDR3 DNA sequence: TGTGCCAGCAGTTTAGCCTCAGTGCCCAACTATGGCTACACCTTC. It is translated as CASSLASVPNYGYTF.